The entry below describes one T cell receptor (beta chain). No antigen is known for it. Germline is not matched at one junction end, which may reflect a read error. Three rounds of nested PCR, following a modified ARM-PCR protocol, produced the TCRbeta library. TCRdb redid the calling of the multiplex PCR reads with MiXCR, one entry per CDR3 protein. The table lists 60,000 to 100,000 distinct CDR3 sequences, 76% of them singletons. The record originates from a study of tumor and adjacent non-tumor tissue in lung cancer. The wider study: Histology: 12 adenocarcinoma, a couple of squamous cell carcinoma, 1 small cell lung cancer. Study-level findings and limits: TCR diversity was significantly greater in tumor than normal lung tissue. Top 100 clones took a larger repertoire share in normal lung.

The template was RNA from unsorted bulk tissue. The normal lung tissue was taken more than 3 cm from the tumor edge. Germline V CDR1 and CDR2: MNHEY, SVGAGI. This CDR3 contains 15 residues. V and J are TRBV6-5 and TRBJ2-3, with a weak D call TRBD1 (5 bases). The sequenced material came from distant non-tumor lung tissue. This receptor was obtained from a man aged 65 to 85 with non-small cell lung cancer. As DNA, the CDR3 is TGTGCCAGCAGTTACTGGGGCCGCTCCACAGATACGCAATATTTT. This encodes CASSYWGRSTDTQYF.